One and the same sample provided the 22 T cell receptor beta chains below, sequenced in a study of beta chain features in type 1 diabetes. Overall study findings and caveats: Shorter TCRB CDR3s, moderately but significantly so, marked every one of the four CD4+ subsets in Type 1 diabetes patients.

What these receptors recognize is not known. The entirety of the isolated RNA underwent reverse transcription, so expressed TCRB transcripts were sequenced. Here immunoSEQ multiplex PCR was the method, and the copy in TCRdb shows in-frame clones only, minus some. Of over 600,000 clones listed, 9.5% to 15% are singletons. The sequencing input was naive CD4+ T cells from blood. The receptor set was obtained from a man aged 25-45 years with type 1 diabetes.

This clone was seen ten or more times. The chain has TRBV19 and TRBJ2-1; TRBD2 agrees at 9 bases. This CDR3 spans 13 amino acids. J lost 10 bases, V lost 4 bases, and 5 bases had no gene match. The germline V gene has CDR1 LNHDA and CDR2 SQIVND (reference sequence). CDR3 amino acids: CASSTRTSGEQFF. The CDR3 bases are TGTGCCAGTAGTACCCGAACTAGCGGGGAGCAGTTCTTC.

There are a few counts of this clone. The chain is built from TRBV2 and TRBJ1-6; 9 nucleotides agree with TRBD1. J gave up 4 bases and V 6 bases, and 4 bases lay outside the gene matches. Germline loops: CDR1 SNHLY, CDR2 FYNNEI. The CDR3 totals 15 residues. The CDR3, as DNA: TGTGCCAGCAGGGACGGGACAGGGTATAATTCACCCCTCCACTTT. It yields the protein CASRDGTGYNSPLHF.

In its sample, this clone was seen a few times. The V gene is TRBV6-5, the J gene TRBJ1-3; weak D call: TRBD1 (5 bases). CDR3 size: 15 residues. V gave up 6 bases and J gave up 0 bases, with 12 bases separating them. The V gene's germline CDR1 is MNHEY and CDR2 SVGAGI. The CDR3: CASSGLDISGNTIYF. The CDR3 coding sequence is TGTGCCAGCAGCGGATTGGACATCTCTGGAAACACCATATATTTT.

The genes are TRBV15 and TRBJ2-2; D uncertain. In germline, CDR1 is LNHNV, CDR2 YYDKDF (reference sequence). V was cut by 4 bases and J by 0 bases, with 6 bases left in between. The CDR3 spans 14 residues. The CDR3 here is CATSITPNTGELFF. The CDR3 bases are TGTGCCACCAGCATTACCCCGAACACCGGGGAGCTGTTTTTT.

This clone was recorded a few times. The chain combines TRBV5-6 with TRBJ2-3, with D maybe TRBD1 (5 bases). Trimming left V 4 bases short and J 7 bases short, with 13 bases between. Germline CDR1 is SGHDT and CDR2 is YYEEEE. The CDR3 contains 13 residues. The CDR3, as DNA: TGTGCCAGCAGCGCAGGGTTTCCGTATACGCAGTATTTT. Amino acids: CASSAGFPYTQYF.

A few counts support this clone. The chain links TRBV9 to TRBJ2-1; possible D gene TRBD2, 6 bases. The ends were cut back, 3 bases at V and 9 bases at J, with 22 bases in the middle. Germline values: CDR1 SGDLS, CDR2 YYNGEE. The CDR3 sequence is 16 residues long. The CDR3 region has the DNA TGTGCCAGCAGCGGAGACTCGGGACTCCGTACAATTGAGCAGTTCTTC. Encoded protein: CASSGDSGLRTIEQFF.

This clone has just a few counts. The chain uses TRBV10-3 and TRBJ1-3; the D gene is possibly TRBD1 (5 bases). The CDR3 runs to 12 residues. Germline-derived CDR1 and CDR2 are ENHRY and SYGVKD. V lost 7 bases to trimming and J lost 4 bases, with 8 bases between them. CDR3 amino acids: CAINDSGNTIYF. As DNA, the CDR3 is TGTGCCATCAATGACAGCGGAAACACCATATATTTT.

This clone was counted a few times. The chain couples TRBV19 to TRBJ2-1; possible D gene TRBD2, 6 bases. The CDR3 contains 13 residues. Germline CDR1 reads LNHDA; CDR2 reads SQIVND (reference sequence). Trimming shortened V by 0 bases and J by 7 bases, and 7 bases separated the two germline ends. Here the CDR3 DNA reads TGTGCCAGTAGTATAGATGGGACTAATGAGCAGTTCTTC. Its translation: CASSIDGTNEQFF.

This chain links TRBV6-1 with TRBJ1-1; 8 positions match TRBD1. The CDR3 has 13 residues. Germline lookup yields CDR1 MNHNS and CDR2 SASEGT. The ends lost 6 bases at V and 0 bases at J; junction bases unmatched: 0. The CDR3 DNA follows: TGTGCCAGCAGCAGGGGGCTGAACACTGAAGCTTTCTTT. This codes for CASSRGLNTEAFF.

The sample holds a few counts of this clone. The J gene is TRBJ2-4, the V gene TRBV29-1; perhaps TRBD2 as D (5 bases). The V and J ends lost 1 base and 0 bases respectively, with 10 bases between them. The CDR3 extends over 15 amino acids. Germline-derived CDR1 and CDR2 are SQVTM and ANQGSEA. The CDR3 DNA is TGCAGCGTTGAAGTTGGGGAGATAGCCAAAAACATTCAGTACTTC. The encoded protein is CSVEVGEIAKNIQYF.

The sample holds a few counts of this clone. The chain recombines TRBV19 with TRBJ2-1, with D possibly being TRBD2 (6 bases). This CDR3 region has 13 residues. The ends were cut back, 3 bases at V and 8 bases at J, with 11 bases in the middle. Germline V gene data show CDR1 as LNHDA and CDR2 as SQIVND (reference sequence). CDR3 in DNA: TGTGCCAGTAGTATGAGAAGGGAGGATGAGCAGTTCTTC. Its protein product is CASSMRREDEQFF.

This clone was seen only a few times. The chain is built from TRBV5-4 and TRBJ1-2; unclear D gene. The CDR3 extends over 14 amino acids. Germline assignment: CDR1 SGHNT and CDR2 YYREEE (reference sequence). V lost 0 bases and J 4 bases, leaving 10 bases between the germline ends. The chain's CDR3 is CASSLVQYGYGYTF. The CDR3 nucleotides read TGTGCCAGCAGCTTGGTCCAGTACGGCTATGGCTACACCTTC. Drawing the rest from reference TRBV5-4 and TRBJ1-2, the complete variable domain is ETGVTQSPTHLIKTRGQQVTLRCSSQSGHNTVSWYQQALGQGPQFIFQYYREEENGRGNFPPRFSGLQFPNYSSELNVNALELDDSALYLCASSLVQYGYGYTFGSGTRLTVV.

This clone was counted a few times. The rearrangement uses TRBV27 and TRBJ2-2, with 8 bases fitting TRBD2. Germline CDR1 reads MNHEY; CDR2 reads SMNVEV (reference sequence). The CDR3 is made up of 16 amino acids. Losses at the gene ends were 2 bases for V and 3 bases for J; bases not matched to a gene: 5. CDR3 DNA: TGTGCCAGCAGTTTAGCTCTAGCGGGCCACACCGGGGAGCTGTTTTTT. This sequence encodes CASSLALAGHTGELFF.

Comments on this clone: At the DNA level, this CDR3 is encoded by other sequences in the same sample as well. This sequence joins TRBV29-1 and TRBJ1-1; D not resolved. The CDR3 covers 11 residues. Looked up from germline, CDR1 is SQVTM and CDR2 is ANQGSEA. V was shortened by 4 bases and J by 1 base, with 4 bases between the two germline ends. The CDR3 spells CSVVRNTEAFF. CDR3 DNA: TGCAGCGTTGTGCGGAACACTGAAGCTTTCTTT.

This clone was seen only a few times. V usage is TRBV7-9 and J usage is TRBJ2-1; weak D call: TRBD1 (5 bases). This CDR3 is 16 amino acids long. Germline values: CDR1 SEHNR, CDR2 FQNEAQ (reference sequence). V gave up 5 bases and J gave up 6 bases, with 20 bases separating them. CDR3 amino acids: CASSGVGHQVSNEQFF. The CDR3 region has the DNA TGTGCCAGCAGCGGAGTAGGACACCAAGTCTCCAATGAGCAGTTCTTC.

The CDR3 protein is CASSPTTGPTNYGYTF. The CDR3 DNA reads as TGTGCCAGCTCACCTACGACAGGTCCTACTAACTATGGCTACACCTTC. This chain connects TRBV18 to TRBJ1-2; a possible D gene is TRBD1 (6 bases). The CDR3 totals 16 residues. V lost 3 bases to trimming and J lost 0 bases, with 14 bases between them. Germline values: CDR1 KGHSH, CDR2 LQKENI. Supplemented by reference TRBV18 and TRBJ1-2, the full variable domain reads NAGVMQNPRHLVRRRGQEARLRCSPMKGHSHVYWYRQLPEEGLKFMVYLQKENIIDESGMPKERFSAEFPKEGPSILRIQQVVRGDSAAYFCASSPTTGPTNYGYTFGSGTRLTVV.

This clone was seen more than once but under ten times. The chain carries TRBV7-2 and TRBJ1-5; D ambiguous. There are 15 residues in the CDR3. V lost 1 base to trimming and J lost 3 bases, with 10 bases between them. Germline V gene data show CDR1 as SGHTA and CDR2 as FQGNSA. CDR3 sequence: CASSLVDGHNQPQHF. In nucleotides, the CDR3 is TGTGCCAGCAGCTTAGTCGACGGCCACAATCAGCCCCAGCATTTT.

The chain has TRBV9 and TRBJ1-4; 7 bases agree with TRBD1. The CDR3 runs 14 residues. Germline V CDR1 and CDR2: SGDLS, YYNGEE. V lost 0 bases and J lost 4; bases outside the gene matches: 0. CDR3 coding DNA: TGTGCCAGCAGCGTAGGGGACAGTAATGAAAAACTGTTTTTT. It is translated as CASSVGDSNEKLFF.

This clone came up a few times. This chain joins TRBV7-9 and TRBJ2-7, with D perhaps matching TRBD2 (5 bases). Germline CDR1 is SEHNR and CDR2 is FQNEAQ (reference sequence). Between the trimmed V and J ends, which lost 5 bases and 5 bases, there was a span of 13 bases. The CDR3 extends over 13 amino acids. The CDR3, as DNA: TGTGCCAGCAGCCCCTTAGGTAGCGACGAGCAGTACTTC. Protein: CASSPLGSDEQYF.

This chain connects TRBV6-6 to TRBJ1-6; D not resolved. V was cut by 2 bases and J by 7 bases, with 12 bases left in between. The CDR3 spans 15 residues. Germline loops: CDR1 MNHNY, CDR2 SVGAGI (reference sequence). The CDR3 reads CASSYPQRSNSPLHF. For the CDR3, the DNA is TGTGCCAGCAGTTACCCTCAGAGGTCGAATTCACCCCTCCACTTT.

The chain carries TRBV30 and TRBJ1-5; the D is unclear. The CDR3 has 13 residues. Trimming took 5 bases from V and 4 from J, leaving 12 bases between them. Germline V gene lookup returns CDR1 GTSNPN and CDR2 SVGIG (reference sequence). The CDR3 nucleotides read TGTGCCTGGGCCCTCGGTTGGAATCAGCCCCAGCATTTT. Its protein is CAWALGWNQPQHF.

The CDR3 nucleotides read TGTGCCAGCACCATACAGGGAGAGGATGGCTACACCTTC. Encoded protein: CASTIQGEDGYTF. This chain links TRBV25-1 with TRBJ1-2; perhaps TRBD1 as D (6 bases). Germline values: CDR1 MGHDK, CDR2 SYGVNS. Trimming pared 7 bases from V and 6 bases from J, leaving 15 bases between. CDR3 size: 13 residues.